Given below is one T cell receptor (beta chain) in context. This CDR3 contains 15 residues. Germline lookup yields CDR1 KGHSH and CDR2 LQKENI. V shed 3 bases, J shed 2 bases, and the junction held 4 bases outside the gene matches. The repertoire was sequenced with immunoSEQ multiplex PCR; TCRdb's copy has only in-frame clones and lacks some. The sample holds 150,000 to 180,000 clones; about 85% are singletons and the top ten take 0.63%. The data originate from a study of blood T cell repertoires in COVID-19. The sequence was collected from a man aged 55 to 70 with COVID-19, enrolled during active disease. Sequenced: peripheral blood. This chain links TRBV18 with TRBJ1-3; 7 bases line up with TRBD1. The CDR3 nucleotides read TGTGCCAGCTCACCGGAGGGGGCAACTGGAAACACCATATATTTT. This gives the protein CASSPEGATGNTIYF.